This T cell receptor beta chain was profiled in a study of T cells in Graves' hyperthyroidism and ophthalmopathy. Overall study findings and caveats: Blood held most thyroid clonotypes expanded above 0.001 frequency. A model of 13 V-J pairs discriminated ophthalmopathy from stable hyperthyroidism.

In regard to this clonotype: Its antigen is not identified.

RNA transcripts yielded amplified TCR beta CDR3 regions. The HTBI set primed first-round TCR CDR3 RT-PCR. MiXCR, run by TCRdb on the multiplex PCR reads, gives a single entry per CDR3 protein. Of around 500,000 distinct CDR3 sequences in the sample, around 14% were seen once. The J segment lost 4 bases and the V segment lost 5 bases, leaving 8 bases of the junction unmatched. This CDR3 is 15 amino acids long. Germline V gene data show CDR1 as SEHNR and CDR2 as FQNEAQ (reference sequence). The chain uses TRBV7-9 and TRBJ1-1, with 9 bases aligning to TRBD1. The sequencing input was blood. This TCR was recovered from a woman younger than 35 with Graves' hyperthyroidism. The CDR3 bases are TGTGCCAGCAGCCCGAACAGGGGGCAAGGCACTGAAGCTTTCTTT. As protein: CASSPNRGQGTEAFF.